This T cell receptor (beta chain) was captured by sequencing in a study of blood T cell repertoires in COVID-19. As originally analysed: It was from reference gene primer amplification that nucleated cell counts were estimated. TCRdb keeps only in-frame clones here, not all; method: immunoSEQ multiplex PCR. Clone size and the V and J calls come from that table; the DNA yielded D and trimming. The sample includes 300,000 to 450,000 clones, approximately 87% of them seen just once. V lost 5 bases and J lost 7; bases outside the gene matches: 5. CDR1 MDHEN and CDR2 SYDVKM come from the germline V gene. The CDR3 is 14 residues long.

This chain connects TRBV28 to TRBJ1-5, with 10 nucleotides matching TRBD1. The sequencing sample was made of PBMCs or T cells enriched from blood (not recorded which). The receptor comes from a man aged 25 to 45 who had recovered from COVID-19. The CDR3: CASSRQGAAQPQHF. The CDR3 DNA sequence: TGTGCCAGCAGTCGACAGGGGGCGGCCCAGCCCCAGCATTTT. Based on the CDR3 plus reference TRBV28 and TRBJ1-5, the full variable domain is DVKVTQSSRYLVKRTGEKVFLECVQDMDHENMFWYRQDPGLGLRLIYFSYDVKMKEKGDIPEGYSVSREKKERFSLILESASTNQTSMYLCASSRQGAAQPQHFGDGTRLSIL.